This TCR beta chain was found in a study of early T cells in non-severe SARS-CoV-2 infection. Across the study: Bulk RNA from unsorted whole blood was sequenced; chains were unpaired. Study-wide findings and caveats: Matching with VDJdb favored anti-spike CD8 responses (missing private and CD4 specificities).

This clonotype was seen many times. The target antigen is unknown. Germline V CDR1 and CDR2: MNHNY, SVGAGI (reference sequence). The V and J ends lost 6 bases and 2 bases, in that order; junction bases with no gene match: 2. CDR3 length: 15 amino acids. Individually, cDNA molecules had unique molecular identifiers attached to them. TCRdb recomputed calls from the 5' RACE reads with MiXCR, one row per CDR3 protein. The table records about 59,000 distinct CDR3 sequences, about 13% of them present only once. The source of this sequence is an adult who was a healthcare worker with PCR-confirmed SARS-CoV-2 infection or an uninfected control (not recorded which). The input for sequencing was whole blood, taken at baseline. The rearrangement uses TRBV6-6 and TRBJ2-5, with 14 bases that match TRBD2. CDR3: CASRRLAGGQETQYF. The CDR3 bases are TGTGCCAGCAGAAGACTAGCGGGGGGGCAAGAGACCCAGTACTTC.